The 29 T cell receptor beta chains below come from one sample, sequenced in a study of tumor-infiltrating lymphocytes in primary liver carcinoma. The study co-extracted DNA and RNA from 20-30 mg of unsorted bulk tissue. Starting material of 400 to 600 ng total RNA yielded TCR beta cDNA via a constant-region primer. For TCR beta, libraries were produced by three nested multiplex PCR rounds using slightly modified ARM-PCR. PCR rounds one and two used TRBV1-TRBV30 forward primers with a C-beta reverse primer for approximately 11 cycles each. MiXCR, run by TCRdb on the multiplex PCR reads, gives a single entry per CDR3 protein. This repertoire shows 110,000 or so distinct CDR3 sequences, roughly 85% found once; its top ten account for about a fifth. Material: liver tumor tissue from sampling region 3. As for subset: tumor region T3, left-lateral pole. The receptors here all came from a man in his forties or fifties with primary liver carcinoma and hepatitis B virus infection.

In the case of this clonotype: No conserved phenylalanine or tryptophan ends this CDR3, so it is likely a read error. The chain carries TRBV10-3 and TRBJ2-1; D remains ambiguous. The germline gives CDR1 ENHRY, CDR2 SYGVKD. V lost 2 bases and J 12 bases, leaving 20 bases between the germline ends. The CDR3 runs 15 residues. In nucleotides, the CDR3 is TGTGCCATCAGTGAGGAACAGCCATGGACCACTGGGCAGTTCTTG. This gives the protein CAISEEQPWTTGQFL.

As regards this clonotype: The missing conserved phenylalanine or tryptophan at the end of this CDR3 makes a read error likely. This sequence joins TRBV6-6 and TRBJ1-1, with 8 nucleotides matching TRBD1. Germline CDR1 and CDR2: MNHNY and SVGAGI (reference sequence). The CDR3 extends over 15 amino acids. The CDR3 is CVSIGMAGGNTEAFY. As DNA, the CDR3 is TGTGTCAGCATCGGAATGGCAGGGGGCAACACTGAAGCTTTCTAT.

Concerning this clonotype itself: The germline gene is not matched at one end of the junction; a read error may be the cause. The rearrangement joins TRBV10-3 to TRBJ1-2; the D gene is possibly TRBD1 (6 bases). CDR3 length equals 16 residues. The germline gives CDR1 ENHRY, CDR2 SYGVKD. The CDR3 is CAINESTGLSAYGYIF. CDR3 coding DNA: TGTGCCATCAATGAGTCAACAGGGCTCTCAGCCTATGGCTACATCTTC.

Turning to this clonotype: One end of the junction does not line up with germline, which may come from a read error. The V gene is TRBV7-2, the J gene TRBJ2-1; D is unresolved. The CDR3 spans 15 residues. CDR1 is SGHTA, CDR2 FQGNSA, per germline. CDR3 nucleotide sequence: TGTGTCAGCAGATACGCGGCAAACTCCTACAATGAGCAGTTCTTC. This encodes CVSRYAANSYNEQFF. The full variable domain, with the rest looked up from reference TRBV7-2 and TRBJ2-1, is GAGVSQSPSNKVTEKGKDVELRCDPISGHTALYWYRQSLGQGLEFLIYFQGNSAPDKSGLPSDRFSAERTGGSVSTLTIQRTQQEDSAVYLCVSRYAANSYNEQFFGPGTRLTVL.

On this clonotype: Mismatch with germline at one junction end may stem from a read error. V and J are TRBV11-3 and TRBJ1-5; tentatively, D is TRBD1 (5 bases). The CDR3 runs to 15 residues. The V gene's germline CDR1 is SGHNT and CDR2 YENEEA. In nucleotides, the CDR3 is TGTGCCAGCAGTTTAGAACTGGGGGTGGCTAAGCCCCAGCATTTT. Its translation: CASSLELGVAKPQHF.

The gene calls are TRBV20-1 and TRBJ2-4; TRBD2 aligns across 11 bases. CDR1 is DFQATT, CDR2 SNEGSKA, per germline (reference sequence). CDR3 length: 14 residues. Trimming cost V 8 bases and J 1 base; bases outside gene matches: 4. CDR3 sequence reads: CSPVAGGAKNIQYF. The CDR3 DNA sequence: TGCAGTCCGGTAGCGGGAGGGGCCAAAAACATTCAGTACTTC.

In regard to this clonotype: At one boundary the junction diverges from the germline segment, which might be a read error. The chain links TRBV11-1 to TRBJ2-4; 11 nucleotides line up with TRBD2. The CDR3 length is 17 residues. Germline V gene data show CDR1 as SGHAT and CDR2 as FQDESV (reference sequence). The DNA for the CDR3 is TGTGCCAGCAGCTTTCCCGTGACTAGCGGGATTAAAAACATTCGGTACTTC. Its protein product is CASSFPVTSGIKNIRYF.

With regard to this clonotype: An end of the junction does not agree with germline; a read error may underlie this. DNA for the CDR3: TGTGCCGGCAGTTTGGGCAGCGGCAATCAGCCCCAGTATTTT. Translated: CAGSLGSGNQPQYF. J is TRBJ1-5 and V is TRBV6-6; weak D call: TRBD2 (5 bases). The J call may be wrong; the DNA end is better matched by TRBJ2-3. There are 14 residues in the CDR3. Germline V gene sequence: CDR1 MNHNY, CDR2 SVGAGI (reference sequence).

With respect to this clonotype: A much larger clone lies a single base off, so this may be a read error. CDR3 sequence (DNA): TGTGCCAGCAACCTCGGGCCGGTTAACTATGGCTACACCTTC. Translation: CASNLGPVNYGYTF. The chain uses TRBV9 and TRBJ1-2; D gene uncertain. The length of the CDR3 is 14 residues. The V end was cut by 6 bases, the J end by 1 base, with 13 bases between. CDR1 and CDR2 from the germline V gene are SGDLS and YYNGEE.

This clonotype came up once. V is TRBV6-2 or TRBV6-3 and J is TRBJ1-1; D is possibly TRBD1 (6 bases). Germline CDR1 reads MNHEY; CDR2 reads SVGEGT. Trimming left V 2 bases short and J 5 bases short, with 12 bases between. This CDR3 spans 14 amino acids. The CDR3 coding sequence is TGTGCCAGCAGTTACAAGGGGGGTATGACTGAAGCTTTCTTT. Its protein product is CASSYKGGMTEAFF.

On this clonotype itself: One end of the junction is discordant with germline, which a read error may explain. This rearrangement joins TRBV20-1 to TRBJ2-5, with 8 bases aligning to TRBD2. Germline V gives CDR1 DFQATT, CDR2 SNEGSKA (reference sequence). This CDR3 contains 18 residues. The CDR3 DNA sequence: TGCAGTGCTGACTTGGGGGCTGGCGGGAGGCTGTACCAAGAGGCCCAGTACTTC. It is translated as CSADLGAGGRLYQEAQYF.

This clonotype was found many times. In DNA, the CDR3 is TGTGCCAGCACGAGGGGAGGGAATAATTCACCCCTCCACTTT. Residues: CASTRGGNNSPLHF. The chain has TRBV25-1 and TRBJ1-6, with a possible D match to TRBD1 (5 bases). CDR3 length: 14 residues. The V gene lost 7 bases and the J gene lost 5 bases, with 12 bases spanning the gap. Germline CDR1 MGHDK, CDR2 SYGVNS. The full variable domain, with the rest looked up from reference TRBV25-1 and TRBJ1-6, is EADIYQTPRYLVIGTGKKITLECSQTMGHDKMYWYQQDPGMELHLIHYSYGVNSTEKGDLSSESTVSRIRTEHFPLTLESARPSHTSQYLCASTRGGNNSPLHFGNGTRLTVT.

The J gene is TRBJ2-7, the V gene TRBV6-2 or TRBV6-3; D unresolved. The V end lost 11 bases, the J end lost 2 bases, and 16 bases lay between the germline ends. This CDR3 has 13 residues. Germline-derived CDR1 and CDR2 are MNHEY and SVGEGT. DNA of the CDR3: TGTGCCGGCATTTACGAGGTTCCCTACGAGCAGTACTTC. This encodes CAGIYEVPYEQYF.

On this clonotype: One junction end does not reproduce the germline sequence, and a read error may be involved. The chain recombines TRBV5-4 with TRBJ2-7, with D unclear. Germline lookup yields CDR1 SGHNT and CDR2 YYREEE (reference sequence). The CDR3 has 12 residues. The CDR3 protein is CARSPPLGEQYF. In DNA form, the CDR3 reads TGTGCCAGAAGCCCCCCGCTGGGCGAGCAATACTTC.

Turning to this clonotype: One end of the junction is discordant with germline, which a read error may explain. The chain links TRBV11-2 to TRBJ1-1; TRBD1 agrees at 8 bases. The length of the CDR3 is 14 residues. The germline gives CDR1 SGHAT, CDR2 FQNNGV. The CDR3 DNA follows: TGTGTCAGCAGCTTCGGGACAGGATTCGGTGAAGCTTTCTTT. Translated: CVSSFGTGFGEAFF.

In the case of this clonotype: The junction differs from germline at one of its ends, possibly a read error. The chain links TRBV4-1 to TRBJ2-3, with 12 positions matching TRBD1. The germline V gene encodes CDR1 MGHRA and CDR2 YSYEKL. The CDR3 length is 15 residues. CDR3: CAISQSGQGADTQYF. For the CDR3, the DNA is TGCGCCATCAGCCAATCGGGACAGGGGGCCGATACGCAATATTTT.

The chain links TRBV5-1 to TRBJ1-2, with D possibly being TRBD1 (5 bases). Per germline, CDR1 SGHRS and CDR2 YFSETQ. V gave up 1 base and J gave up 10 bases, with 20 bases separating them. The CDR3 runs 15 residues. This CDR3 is CASSLTIGADSDYTF. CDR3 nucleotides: TGCGCCAGCAGCTTGACAATCGGGGCAGACTCCGACTACACCTTC.

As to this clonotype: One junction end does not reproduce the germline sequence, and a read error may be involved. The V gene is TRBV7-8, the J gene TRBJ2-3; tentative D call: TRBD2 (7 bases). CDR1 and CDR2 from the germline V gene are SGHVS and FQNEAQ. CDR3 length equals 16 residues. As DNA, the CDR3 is TGTGTCAGCAGCTCAACAGGGAGGGGATACTCGGATACGCAGTATTTT. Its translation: CVSSSTGRGYSDTQYF.

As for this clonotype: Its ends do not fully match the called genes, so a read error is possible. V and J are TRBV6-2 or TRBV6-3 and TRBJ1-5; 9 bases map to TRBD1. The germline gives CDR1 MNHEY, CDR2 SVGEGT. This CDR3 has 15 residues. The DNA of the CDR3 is TGTGCCTGCAGCCCATGGGACAGGGTAAACCAGCCCCAGCATTTT. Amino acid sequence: CACSPWDRVNQPQHF.

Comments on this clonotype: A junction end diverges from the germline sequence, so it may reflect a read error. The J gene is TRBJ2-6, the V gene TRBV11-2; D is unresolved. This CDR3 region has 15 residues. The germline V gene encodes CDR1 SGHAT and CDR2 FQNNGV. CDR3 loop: CATKWPRSEANVLTF. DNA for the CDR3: TGTGCCACCAAGTGGCCGCGCTCTGAGGCCAACGTCCTGACTTTC.

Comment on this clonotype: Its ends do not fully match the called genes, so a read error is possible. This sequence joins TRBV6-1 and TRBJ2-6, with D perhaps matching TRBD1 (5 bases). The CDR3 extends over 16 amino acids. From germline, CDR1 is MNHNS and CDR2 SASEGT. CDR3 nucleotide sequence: TGTGCCAGCAGAACCAGTCCCAACTCTGGGGCCGACGTCCTGACTTTC. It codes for CASRTSPNSGADVLTF.

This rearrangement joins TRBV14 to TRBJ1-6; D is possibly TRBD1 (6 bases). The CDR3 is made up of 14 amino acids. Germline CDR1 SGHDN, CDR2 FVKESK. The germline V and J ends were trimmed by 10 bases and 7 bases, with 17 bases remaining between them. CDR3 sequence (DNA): TGTGCCATTAGACACTCAGGGGAAAATTCACCCCTCCACTTT. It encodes CAIRHSGENSPLHF.

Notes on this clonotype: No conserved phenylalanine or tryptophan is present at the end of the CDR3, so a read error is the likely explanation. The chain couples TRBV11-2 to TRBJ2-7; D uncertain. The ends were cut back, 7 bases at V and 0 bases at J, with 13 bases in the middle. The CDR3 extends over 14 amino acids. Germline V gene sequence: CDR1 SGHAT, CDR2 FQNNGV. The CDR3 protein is CASISNKNSYEQYL. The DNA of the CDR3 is TGTGCCAGCATCTCTAACAAGAACTCCTACGAGCAGTACCTC.

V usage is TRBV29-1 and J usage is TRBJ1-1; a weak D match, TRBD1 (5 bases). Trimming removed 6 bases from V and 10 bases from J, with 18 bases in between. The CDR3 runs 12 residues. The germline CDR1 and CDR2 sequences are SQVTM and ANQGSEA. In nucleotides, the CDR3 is TGCAGCGTCTCTCAGGGCAGGGTCGTAGCTTTCTTT. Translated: CSVSQGRVVAFF.

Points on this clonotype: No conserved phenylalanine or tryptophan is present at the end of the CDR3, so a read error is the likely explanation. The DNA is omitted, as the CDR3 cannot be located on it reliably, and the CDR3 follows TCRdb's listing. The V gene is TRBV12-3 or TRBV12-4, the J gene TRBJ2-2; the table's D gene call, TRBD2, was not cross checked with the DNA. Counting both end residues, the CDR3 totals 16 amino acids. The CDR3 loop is CASSPTSGVNTGELFS.

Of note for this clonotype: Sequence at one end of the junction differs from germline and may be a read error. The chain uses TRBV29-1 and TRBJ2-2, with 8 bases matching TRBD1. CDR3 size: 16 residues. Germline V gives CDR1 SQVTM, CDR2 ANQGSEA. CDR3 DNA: TGCAGCGTTGAAGGGATGGACAGGGTGGGCACCGGGGATCTGTTTTTT. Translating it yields CSVEGMDRVGTGDLFF.

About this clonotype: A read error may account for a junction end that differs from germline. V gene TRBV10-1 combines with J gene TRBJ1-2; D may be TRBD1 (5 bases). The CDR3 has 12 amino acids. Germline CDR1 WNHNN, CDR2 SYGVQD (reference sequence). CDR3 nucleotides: TGCGCCAGCACTGAGAGGGACTATGGCTATATCTTC. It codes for CASTERDYGYIF.

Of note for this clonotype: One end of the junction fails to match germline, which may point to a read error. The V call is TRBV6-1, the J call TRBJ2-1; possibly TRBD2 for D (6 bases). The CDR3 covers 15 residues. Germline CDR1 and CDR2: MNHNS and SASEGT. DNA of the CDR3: TGTGCCATCGGATCCGGGACCACATCTAGCGATGAGCAGCTCTTC. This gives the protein CAIGSGTTSSDEQLF.

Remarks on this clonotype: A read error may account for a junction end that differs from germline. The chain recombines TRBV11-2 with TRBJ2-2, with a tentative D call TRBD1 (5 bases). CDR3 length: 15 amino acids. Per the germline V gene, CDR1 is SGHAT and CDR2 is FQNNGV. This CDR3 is CASSLGLSGSRELFF. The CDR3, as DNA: TGTGCCAGCAGCTTAGGCCTATCAGGGTCCAGGGAACTGTTTTTT.